This is a list of T cell receptor beta chains from one sample in a study of CD8 T cells in ankylosing spondylitis. TCRdb called the 5' RACE reads again in MiXCR, with one record for every CDR3 protein. Of approximately 250,000 distinct CDR3 sequences in the sample, over 7% were seen once. Sequenced: blood, either unsorted or a sorted T cell fraction (not recorded which). These receptors came from a female donor with ankylosing spondylitis or in good health (not recorded which). The CDR3 runs from the conserved cysteine through the conserved F or W. The D gene is left open where the match is weak. Clone size is not always given. Where it is, it says once, few, many or a class for expanded clones.

v_call,d_call,clone_size,j_call,cdr3_nt,cdr3_aa
TRBV20-1,TRBD2,many,TRBJ2-7,TGCAGTGCTCCTGCCCTAGCGGGAGGGCGGGACGAGCAGTACTTC,CSAPALAGGRDEQYF
TRBV4-3,.,many,TRBJ1-1,TGCGCCAGCAGCCCGAGCAAGGTCGCTCGGTTGAACGCTGAAGCTTTCTTT,CASSPSKVARLNAEAFF
TRBV18,.,few,TRBJ2-1,TGTGCCAGCTCACCAGGAGAGGGGTACAATGAGCAGTTCTTC,CASSPGEGYNEQFF
TRBV27,TRBD2,.,TRBJ2-5,TGTGCCAGCAGTTCTCGCGCGGGAGCCCCGCGGGAGACCCAGTACTTC,CASSSRAGAPRETQYF
TRBV5-1,TRBD2,.,TRBJ2-5,TGCGCCAGCAGCTTGCGACTAGCGGGAGTAGAGATCCAGTACTTC,CASSLRLAGVEIQYF
TRBV29-1,.,many,TRBJ1-1,TGCAGCGTTGGGGGGCGGGCTCTTACCCGTGAAGCTTTCTTT,CSVGGRALTREAFF
TRBV4-3,.,many,TRBJ2-2,TGCGCCAGCAGCCAACGTGACTCCACCGGGGAGCTGTTTTTT,CASSQRDSTGELFF
TRBV5-1,TRBD2,many,TRBJ2-1,TGCGCCAGCAGCGAACTAGCGGGAGGGCCGAATGAGCAGTTCTTC,CASSELAGGPNEQFF
TRBV27,.,many,TRBJ2-3,TGTGCCAGCAGGCTCTCGTTGAGCACAGATACGCAGTATTTT,CASRLSLSTDTQYF
TRBV19,.,many,TRBJ2-7,TGTGCCAGTAGTAAAAGGACAGACACCTACGAGCAGTACTTC,CASSKRTDTYEQYF
TRBV5-1,.,many,TRBJ2-1,TGCGCCAGCAGCCTGGAGGGTGGTTGGGCAGGCTCCTACAATGAGCAGTTCTTC,CASSLEGGWAGSYNEQFF
TRBV7-9,.,few,TRBJ1-2,TGTGCCAGCGCCGATGCCGTTAACTATGGCTACACCTTC,CASADAVNYGYTF